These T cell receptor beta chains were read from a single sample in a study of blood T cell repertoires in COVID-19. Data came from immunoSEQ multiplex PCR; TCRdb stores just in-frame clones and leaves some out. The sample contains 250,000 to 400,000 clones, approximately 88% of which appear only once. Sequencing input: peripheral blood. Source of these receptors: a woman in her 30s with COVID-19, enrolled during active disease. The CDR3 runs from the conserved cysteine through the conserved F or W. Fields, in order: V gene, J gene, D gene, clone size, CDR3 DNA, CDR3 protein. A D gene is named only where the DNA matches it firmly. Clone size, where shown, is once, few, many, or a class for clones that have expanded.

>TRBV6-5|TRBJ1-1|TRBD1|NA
TGTGCCAGCAGTTTCGGACAGGGACCCACTGAAGCTTTCTTT
CASSFGQGPTEAFF
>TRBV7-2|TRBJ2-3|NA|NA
TGTGCCAGCAGCTTGGCAGGGATTGTTGCAGATACGCAGTATTTT
CASSLAGIVADTQYF
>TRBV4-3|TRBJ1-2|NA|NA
TGCGCCAGCAGCCTCCGTCGGGGGGGAGATGGCTACACCTTC
CASSLRRGGDGYTF
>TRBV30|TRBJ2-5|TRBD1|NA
TGTGCCTTCGACAGGGCGAGGGAGACCCAGTACTTC
CAFDRARETQYF
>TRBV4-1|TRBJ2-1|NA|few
TGCGCCAGCAGCCACCGTCAGGGGGGCGGCAATGAGCAGTTCTTC
CASSHRQGGGNEQFF
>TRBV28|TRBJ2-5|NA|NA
TGTGCCAGCAGTTTAGGCAGGGTCGGTCAAGAGACCCAGTACTTC
CASSLGRVGQETQYF
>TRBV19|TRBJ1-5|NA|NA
TGTGCCAGTAGTATCGGAGGTCCCAAGCATTTT
CASSIGGPKHF
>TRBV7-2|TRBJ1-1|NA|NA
TGTGCCAGCAGCTTTGGGGGGTCCTTCACTGAAGCTTTCTTT
CASSFGGSFTEAFF
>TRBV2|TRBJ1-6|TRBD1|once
TGTGCCAGCAGTGCCCAAGGGGGCCGGAATTCACCCCTCCACTTT
CASSAQGGRNSPLHF
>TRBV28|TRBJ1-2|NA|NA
TGTGCCAGCAGTTTTTTGATGGCCCTCCATGGCTACACCTTC
CASSFLMALHGYTF
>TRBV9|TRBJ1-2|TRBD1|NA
TGTGCCAGCAGCGGGACAGGGGGATCTGGCTACACCTTC
CASSGTGGSGYTF
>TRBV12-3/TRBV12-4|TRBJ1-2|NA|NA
TGTGCCAGCAGTCCTCTCGGGGGAGAGGGCTACACCTTC
CASSPLGGEGYTF
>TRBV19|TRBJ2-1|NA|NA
TGTGCCAGTAGTCCCCAAGGTAGAGGGCGGGACAATGAGCAGTTCTTC
CASSPQGRGRDNEQFF
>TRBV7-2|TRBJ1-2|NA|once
TGTGCCAGCAGCACAACAGGTCATGGCTACACCTTC
CASSTTGHGYTF
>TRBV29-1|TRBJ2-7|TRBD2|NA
TGCAGCGGGTCCAGCGGGGGCTACGAGCAGTACTTC
CSGSSGGYEQYF
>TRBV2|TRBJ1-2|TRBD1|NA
TGTGCCAGCAGTGGGCGGACAGGGGGCGCTTATGGCTACACCTTC
CASSGRTGGAYGYTF
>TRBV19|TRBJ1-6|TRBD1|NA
TGTGCCAGTGCCGGGACAGGGTATAATTCACCCCCCCACTTT
CASAGTGYNSPPHF
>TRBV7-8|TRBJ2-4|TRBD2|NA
TGTGCCAGCAGCCCGGGACTAGCGGGGGGAATAGCCAAAAACATTCAGTACTTC
CASSPGLAGGIAKNIQYF
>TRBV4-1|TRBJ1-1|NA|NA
TGCGCCAGCAGCCAAGATATGGGAGACAGGAGAGGCATGAACACTGAAGCTTTCTTT
CASSQDMGDRRGMNTEAFF
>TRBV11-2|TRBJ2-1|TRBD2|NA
TGTGCCAGCAGCCTACTAGCGGGGGACTACAATGAGCAGTTCTTC
CASSLLAGDYNEQFF
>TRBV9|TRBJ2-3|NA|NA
TGTGCCAGCAGCGTGCGGGGTAGCACAGATACGCAGTATTTT
CASSVRGSTDTQYF
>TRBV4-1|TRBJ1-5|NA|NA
TGCGCCAGCAGCCAAGCGCCTCTCGGGGGACCCAATCAGCCCCAGCATTTT
CASSQAPLGGPNQPQHF
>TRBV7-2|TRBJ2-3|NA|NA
TGTGCCAGCAGCTACTTAACAGGCGCAGATACGCAGTATTTT
CASSYLTGADTQYF
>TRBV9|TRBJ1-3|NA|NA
TGTGCCAGCAGCGTCGCAGGGGTCATTGGAAACACCATATATTTT
CASSVAGVIGNTIYF
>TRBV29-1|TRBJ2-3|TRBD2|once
TGCAGCGTTGAACGGGGGGAACGCACAGATACGCAGTATTTT
CSVERGERTDTQYF
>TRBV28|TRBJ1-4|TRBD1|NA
TGTGCCAGCAGTTCACAGGGGGCAGCTGGTGAAAAACTGTTTTTT
CASSSQGAAGEKLFF
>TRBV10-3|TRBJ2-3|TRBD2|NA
TGTGCCATCAGTGAGTCGGTCGGGGCGGGGGGGCCTAGCACAGATACGCAGTATTTT
CAISESVGAGGPSTDTQYF
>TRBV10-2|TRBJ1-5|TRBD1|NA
TGCGCCAGCAGTGAACCGGGGACAGATCAGCCCCAGCATTTT
CASSEPGTDQPQHF
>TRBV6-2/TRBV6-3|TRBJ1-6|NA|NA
TGTGCCAGCAGTTACCAGGGCCTTAATTCACCCCTCCACTTT
CASSYQGLNSPLHF
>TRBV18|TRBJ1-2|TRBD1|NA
TGTGCCAGCTCACCGACCGGGACAGGGAACGATGGCTACACCTTC
CASSPTGTGNDGYTF
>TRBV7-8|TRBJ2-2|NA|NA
TGTGCCAGCAGCTCAACCGGGATAGGGGAGCTGTTTTTT
CASSSTGIGELFF
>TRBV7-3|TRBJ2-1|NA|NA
TGTGCCAGCAGCTTAAAAAGGGGGTTAAGCAACAATGAGCAGTTCTTC
CASSLKRGLSNNEQFF
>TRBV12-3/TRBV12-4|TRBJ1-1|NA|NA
TGTGCCAGCAGTTTATTGGGAGGGACTGAAGCTTTCTTT
CASSLLGGTEAFF
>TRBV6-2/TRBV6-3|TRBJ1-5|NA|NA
TGTGCCAGCAGTTATCGGGCAGGGATCGAGCCCCAGCATTTT
CASSYRAGIEPQHF
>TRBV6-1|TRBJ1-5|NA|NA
TGTGCCAGCAGTGGGCCAGCTACACCAGGGAGCAATCAGCCCCAGCATTTT
CASSGPATPGSNQPQHF
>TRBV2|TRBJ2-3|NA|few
TGTGCCAGCAGTGAAGCCAAGCCTATAGTTGTAGATACGCAGTATTTT
CASSEAKPIVVDTQYF
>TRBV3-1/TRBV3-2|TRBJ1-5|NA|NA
TGTGCCAGCAGCCCTGGGACAAAGAGCAATCAGCCCCAGCATTTT
CASSPGTKSNQPQHF
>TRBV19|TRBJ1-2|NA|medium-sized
TGTGCCAGTACCCCTCGAGGTCGGGGAGGCTACACCTTC
CASTPRGRGGYTF
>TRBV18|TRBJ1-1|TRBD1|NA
TGTGCCAGCTCACCCGGGACAGGGTGGAACACTGAAGCTTTCTTT
CASSPGTGWNTEAFF
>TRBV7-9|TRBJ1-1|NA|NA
TGTGCCAGCAGCACCCCGGAGTTCACTGAAGCTTTCTTT
CASSTPEFTEAFF
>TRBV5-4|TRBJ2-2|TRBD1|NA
TGTGCCAGCAGCTTGGGCAGGGGGCTACGGTACACCGGGGAGCTGTTTTTT
CASSLGRGLRYTGELFF
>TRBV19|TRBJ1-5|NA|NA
TGTGCCAGTAGTATATTTGCAGGGGTCCCCAATCAGCCCCAGCATTTT
CASSIFAGVPNQPQHF
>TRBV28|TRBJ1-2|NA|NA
TGTGCCAGCAGTTCCGACTCCCAGGGGACCCTCTATGGCTACACCTTC
CASSSDSQGTLYGYTF
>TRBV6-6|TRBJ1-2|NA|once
TGTGCGAACAGCGGGGGAGCTAACTATGGCTACACCTTC
CANSGGANYGYTF
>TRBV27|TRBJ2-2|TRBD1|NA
TGTGCCAGCAGTTTTTCGGACAGGGTCACCGGGGAGCTGTTTTTT
CASSFSDRVTGELFF
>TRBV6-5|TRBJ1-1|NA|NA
TGTGCCAGCAGCAAGACAGCGAACACTGAAGCTTTCTTT
CASSKTANTEAFF
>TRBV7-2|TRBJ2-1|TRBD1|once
TGTGCCAGCAGCTCCTACCGGGACAGGGGCGCTGAGCAGTTCTTC
CASSSYRDRGAEQFF
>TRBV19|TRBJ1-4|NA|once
TGTGCCAGTAGTATTGCCAGTCCGAATGAAAAACTGTTTTTT
CASSIASPNEKLFF